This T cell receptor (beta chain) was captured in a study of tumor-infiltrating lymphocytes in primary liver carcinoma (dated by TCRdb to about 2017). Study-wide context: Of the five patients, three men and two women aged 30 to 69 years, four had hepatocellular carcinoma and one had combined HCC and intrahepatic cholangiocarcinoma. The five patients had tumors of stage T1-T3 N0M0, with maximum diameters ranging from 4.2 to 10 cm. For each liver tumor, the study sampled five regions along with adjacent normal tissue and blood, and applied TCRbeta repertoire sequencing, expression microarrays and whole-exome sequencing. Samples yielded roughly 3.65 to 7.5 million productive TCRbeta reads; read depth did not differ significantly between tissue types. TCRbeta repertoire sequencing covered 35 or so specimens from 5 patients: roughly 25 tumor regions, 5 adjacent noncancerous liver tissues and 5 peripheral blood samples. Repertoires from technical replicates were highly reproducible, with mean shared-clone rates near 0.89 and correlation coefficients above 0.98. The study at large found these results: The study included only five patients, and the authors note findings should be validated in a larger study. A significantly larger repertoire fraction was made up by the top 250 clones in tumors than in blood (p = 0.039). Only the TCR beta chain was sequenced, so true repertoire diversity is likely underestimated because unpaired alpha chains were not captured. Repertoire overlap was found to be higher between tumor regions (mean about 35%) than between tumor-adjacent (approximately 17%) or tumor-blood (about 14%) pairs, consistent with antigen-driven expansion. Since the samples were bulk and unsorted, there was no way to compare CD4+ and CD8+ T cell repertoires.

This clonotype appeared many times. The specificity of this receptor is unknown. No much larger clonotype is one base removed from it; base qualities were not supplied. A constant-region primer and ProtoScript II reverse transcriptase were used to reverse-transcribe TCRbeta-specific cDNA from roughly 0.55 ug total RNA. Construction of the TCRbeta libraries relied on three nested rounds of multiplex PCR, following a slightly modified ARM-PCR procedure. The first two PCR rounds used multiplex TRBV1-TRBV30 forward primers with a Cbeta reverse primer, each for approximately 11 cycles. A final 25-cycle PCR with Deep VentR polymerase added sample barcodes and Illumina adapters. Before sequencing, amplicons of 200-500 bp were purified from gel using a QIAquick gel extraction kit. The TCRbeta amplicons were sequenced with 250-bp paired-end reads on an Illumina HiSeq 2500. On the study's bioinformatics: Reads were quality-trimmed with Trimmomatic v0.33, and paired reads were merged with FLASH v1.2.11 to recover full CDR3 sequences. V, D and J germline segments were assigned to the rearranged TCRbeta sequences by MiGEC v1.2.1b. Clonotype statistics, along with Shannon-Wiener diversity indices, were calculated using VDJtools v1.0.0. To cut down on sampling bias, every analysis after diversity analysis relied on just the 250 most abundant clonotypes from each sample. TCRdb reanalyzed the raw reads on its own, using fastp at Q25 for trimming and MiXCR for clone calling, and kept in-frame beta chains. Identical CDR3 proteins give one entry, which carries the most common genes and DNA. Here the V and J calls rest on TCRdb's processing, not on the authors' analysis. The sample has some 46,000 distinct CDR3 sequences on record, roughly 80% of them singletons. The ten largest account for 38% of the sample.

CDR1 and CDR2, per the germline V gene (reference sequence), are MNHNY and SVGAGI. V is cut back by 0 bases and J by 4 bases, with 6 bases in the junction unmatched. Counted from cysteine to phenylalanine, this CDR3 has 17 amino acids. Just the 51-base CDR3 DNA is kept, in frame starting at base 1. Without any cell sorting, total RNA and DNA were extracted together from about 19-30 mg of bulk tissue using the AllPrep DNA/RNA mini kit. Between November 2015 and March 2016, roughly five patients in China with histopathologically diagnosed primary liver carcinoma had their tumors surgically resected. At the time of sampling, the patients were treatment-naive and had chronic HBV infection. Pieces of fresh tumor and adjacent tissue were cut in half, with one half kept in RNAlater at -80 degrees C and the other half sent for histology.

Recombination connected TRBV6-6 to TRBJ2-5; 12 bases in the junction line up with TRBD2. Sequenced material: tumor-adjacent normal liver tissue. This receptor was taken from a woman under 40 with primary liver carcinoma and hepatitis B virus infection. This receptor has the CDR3 CASSYSASGRAGETQYF. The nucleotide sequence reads TGTGCCAGCAGTTACTCGGCTAGCGGGAGGGCCGGAGAGACCCAGTACTTC.